Shown below are 17 T cell receptor beta chains from a single sample sequenced in a study of T cell repertoires in cytomegalovirus infection (dated by TCRdb to between 2018 and 2021). The instrument was an Illumina HiSeq 1500. TCRdb reran the public reads through fastp at Q25 and MiXCR, keeping productive beta chains. Rows merge per CDR3 protein into single entries with the most common DNA and genes. For this sample there are tens of thousands of distinct CDR3 sequences; approximately 20% appear just once. Around a sixth of the sample is held by the ten biggest clonotypes. These receptors have no known antigen. Sequencing was done on a sample of PBMCs, sequenced either directly or after in vitro stimulation (not recorded which). The receptors were sampled from a human donor in good health (CMV status not recorded). Some clones in this sample may be carry-over from other donors' samples.

This clonotype came up many times. The genes are TRBV7-2 and TRBJ2-7, with TRBD2 matching 7 bases. After removal of 5 bases from V and 6 bases from J, the junction contained 4 bases not matched to a gene. Germline CDR1 and CDR2: SGHTA and FQGNSA. This CDR3 has 12 amino acids. The CDR3 protein is CASSEWGGEQYF. The CDR3 DNA follows: TGTGCCAGCAGCGAGTGGGGGGGCGAGCAGTACTTC.

This clonotype was detected a few times. This chain connects TRBV15 to TRBJ2-1; no definite D call. Germline V gene data show CDR1 as LNHNV and CDR2 as YYDKDF (reference sequence). V lost 5 bases and J 8 bases, leaving 10 bases between the germline ends. The CDR3 is 12 residues long. CDR3 region: CATSGRADEQFF. Written as DNA, the CDR3 is TGTGCCACCAGCGGAAGAGCCGATGAGCAGTTCTTC.

The V call is TRBV19, the J call TRBJ1-5; D gene ambiguous. There are 12 residues in the CDR3. Trimming shortened V by 1 base and J by 9 bases, and 7 bases separated the two germline ends. From germline, CDR1 is LNHDA and CDR2 SQIVND (reference sequence). The CDR3 sequence: CASSIVGGPQHF. The CDR3 coding sequence is TGTGCCAGTAGTATAGTAGGCGGGCCCCAGCATTTT.

This clonotype appeared many times. V and J are TRBV11-2 and TRBJ1-2, with 8 positions matching TRBD1. CDR1 SGHAT and CDR2 FQNNGV come from the germline V gene. Trimming cost V 5 bases and J 4 bases; bases outside gene matches: 3. This CDR3 region has 13 residues. The CDR3 coding sequence is TGTGCCAGCAGCCCCGGACAGGGCTATGGCTACACCTTC. This gives the protein CASSPGQGYGYTF.

This clonotype was observed many times. The rearrangement joins TRBV6-5 to TRBJ2-5; D is perhaps TRBD2 (5 bases). Germline lookup yields CDR1 MNHEY and CDR2 SVGAGI. CDR3 length equals 14 residues. The V end was cut by 5 bases, the J end by 5 bases, with 15 bases between. The CDR3 sequence is CASSTVAGRETQYF. For the CDR3, the DNA is TGTGCCAGCAGTACCGTCGCGGGCAGGGAGACCCAGTACTTC.

This clonotype appeared many times. V gene TRBV7-8 combines with J gene TRBJ2-1, with D perhaps TRBD2 (5 bases). Germline V CDR1 and CDR2: SGHVS, FQNEAQ. The CDR3 is 15 residues long. V was cut by 3 bases and J by 4 bases, with 13 bases left in between. In nucleotides, the CDR3 is TGTGCCAGCAGCTTCGGTCGGGGTGGGTACAATGAGCAGTTCTTC. This translates into CASSFGRGGYNEQFF.

This clonotype was observed at least ten times. The gene calls are TRBV7-2 and TRBJ2-5; 8 nucleotides match TRBD2. This CDR3 spans 16 amino acids. V shed 5 bases, J shed 5 bases, and the junction held 13 bases outside the gene matches. Germline CDR1 and CDR2: SGHTA and FQGNSA. CDR3 sequence: CASSPQRAGVGETQYF. CDR3 DNA: TGTGCCAGCAGCCCGCAACGAGCGGGAGTCGGGGAGACCCAGTACTTC.

This clonotype was detected only a few times. The rearrangement uses TRBV6-1 and TRBJ2-2; tentative D call: TRBD2 (5 bases). The CDR3 loop spans 16 amino acids. Trimming removed 6 bases from V and 4 bases from J, with 18 bases in between. Germline loops: CDR1 MNHNS, CDR2 SASEGT. This CDR3 is CASRGGPVWPTGELFF. CDR3 nucleotides: TGTGCCAGCAGAGGCGGGCCAGTTTGGCCCACCGGGGAGCTGTTTTTT.

At least ten counts were recorded for this clonotype. The chain employs TRBV9 and TRBJ2-3; D is possibly TRBD2 (6 bases). Germline V CDR1 and CDR2: SGDLS, YYNGEE. The CDR3 contains 18 residues. The V gene lost 1 base and the J gene lost 4 bases, with 22 bases spanning the gap. The CDR3 DNA sequence: TGTGCCAGCAGCGTACCCAGATGGGCGGGAACCCCCCCAGATACGCAGTATTTT. Its translation is CASSVPRWAGTPPDTQYF.

The table lists this clonotype with a few counts. The chain has TRBV29-1 and TRBJ2-4, with D unclear. Germline values: CDR1 SQVTM, CDR2 ANQGSEA. V lost 6 bases and J lost 1, with 16 bases in between. The CDR3 is 15 residues long. The CDR3 here is CSVQAPGGAKNIQYF. CDR3 DNA: TGCAGCGTGCAGGCTCCCGGTGGGGCCAAAAACATTCAGTACTTC.

This clonotype occurred a few times. V and J are TRBV5-5 and TRBJ2-3; 7 nucleotides agree with TRBD2. The germline V gene encodes CDR1 SGHKS and CDR2 YYEKEE (reference sequence). The CDR3 totals 15 residues. J was trimmed by 4 bases and V by 3 bases; bases with no gene match: 8. In DNA form, the CDR3 reads TGTGCCAGCAGCTGGGGGGGACTTGACTCAGATACGCAGTATTTT. Its protein is CASSWGGLDSDTQYF.

This clonotype has ten or more counts. The V gene is TRBV7-6, the J gene TRBJ1-2, with D hard to call. V was trimmed by 5 bases and J by 4 bases, leaving 26 bases between them. The CDR3 length is 18 residues. Germline-derived CDR1 and CDR2 are SGHVS and FNYEAQ. The CDR3 region is CASSPGSAPVSFSYGYTF. The CDR3 DNA reads as TGTGCCAGCAGCCCTGGTTCGGCGCCAGTCAGTTTTAGCTATGGCTACACCTTC.

The gene calls are TRBV12-3 or TRBV12-4 and TRBJ2-7; 9 bases agree with TRBD1. The CDR3 loop spans 15 amino acids. With V trimmed by 6 bases and J by 3 bases, 9 bases remained unmatched. CDR3: CASRRDRVGHYEQYF. The DNA for the CDR3 is TGTGCCAGCAGACGGGACAGGGTAGGGCACTACGAGCAGTACTTC.

The J gene is TRBJ2-2, the V gene TRBV4-1, with 11 bases fitting TRBD1. This CDR3 spans 15 amino acids. Per germline, CDR1 MGHRA and CDR2 YSYEKL. With 6 bases clipped from V and 6 bases from J, the junction kept 6 bases outside the gene matches. CDR3 amino acids: CASRQPGQGAGELFF. DNA of the CDR3: TGCGCCAGCAGGCAACCGGGACAGGGGGCCGGGGAGCTGTTTTTT.

This clonotype was seen only a few times. The J gene is TRBJ2-1, the V gene TRBV7-6; TRBD2 aligns across 9 bases. The CDR3 is 16 residues long. Germline CDR1 and CDR2: SGHVS and FNYEAQ. The J segment lost 2 bases and the V segment lost 7 bases, leaving 9 bases of the junction unmatched. Here the CDR3 DNA reads TGTGCCAGCACCAATATAGCGGGAGAGACCTACAATGAGCAGTTCTTC. This encodes CASTNIAGETYNEQFF. Supplemented by reference TRBV7-6 and TRBJ2-1, the full variable domain reads GAGVSQSPRYKVTKRGQDVALRCDPISGHVSLYWYRQALGQGPEFLTYFNYEAQQDKSGLPNDRFSAERPEGSISTLTIQRTEQRDSAMYRCASTNIAGETYNEQFFGPGTRLTVL.

This clonotype was counted ten times or more. This rearrangement joins TRBV7-8 to TRBJ2-1; 8 bases line up with TRBD1. CDR3 length equals 12 residues. V dropped 4 bases and J dropped 10; count of bases not matched to a gene: 3. The germline V gene has CDR1 SGHVS and CDR2 FQNEAQ. CDR3 protein: CASSSTGGEQFF. CDR3 in DNA: TGTGCCAGCAGCTCAACAGGGGGGGAGCAGTTCTTC.

This clonotype was seen only once. The chain has TRBV2 and TRBJ2-7; a weak D match, TRBD1 (6 bases). The CDR3 extends over 14 amino acids. Looked up from germline, CDR1 is SNHLY and CDR2 is FYNNEI. V was shortened by 4 bases and J by 5 bases, with 15 bases between the two germline ends. The CDR3 DNA sequence: TGTGCCAGCAGTGTGTGGCTCCCAGGGGACGAGCAGTACTTC. It specifies CASSVWLPGDEQYF. Full variable domain (missing parts from reference TRBV2 and TRBJ2-7): EPEVTQTPSHQVTQMGQEVILRCVPISNHLYFYWYRQILGQKVEFLVSFYNNEISEKSEIFDDQFSVERPDGSNFTLKIRSTKLEDSAMYFCASSVWLPGDEQYFGPGTRLTVT.